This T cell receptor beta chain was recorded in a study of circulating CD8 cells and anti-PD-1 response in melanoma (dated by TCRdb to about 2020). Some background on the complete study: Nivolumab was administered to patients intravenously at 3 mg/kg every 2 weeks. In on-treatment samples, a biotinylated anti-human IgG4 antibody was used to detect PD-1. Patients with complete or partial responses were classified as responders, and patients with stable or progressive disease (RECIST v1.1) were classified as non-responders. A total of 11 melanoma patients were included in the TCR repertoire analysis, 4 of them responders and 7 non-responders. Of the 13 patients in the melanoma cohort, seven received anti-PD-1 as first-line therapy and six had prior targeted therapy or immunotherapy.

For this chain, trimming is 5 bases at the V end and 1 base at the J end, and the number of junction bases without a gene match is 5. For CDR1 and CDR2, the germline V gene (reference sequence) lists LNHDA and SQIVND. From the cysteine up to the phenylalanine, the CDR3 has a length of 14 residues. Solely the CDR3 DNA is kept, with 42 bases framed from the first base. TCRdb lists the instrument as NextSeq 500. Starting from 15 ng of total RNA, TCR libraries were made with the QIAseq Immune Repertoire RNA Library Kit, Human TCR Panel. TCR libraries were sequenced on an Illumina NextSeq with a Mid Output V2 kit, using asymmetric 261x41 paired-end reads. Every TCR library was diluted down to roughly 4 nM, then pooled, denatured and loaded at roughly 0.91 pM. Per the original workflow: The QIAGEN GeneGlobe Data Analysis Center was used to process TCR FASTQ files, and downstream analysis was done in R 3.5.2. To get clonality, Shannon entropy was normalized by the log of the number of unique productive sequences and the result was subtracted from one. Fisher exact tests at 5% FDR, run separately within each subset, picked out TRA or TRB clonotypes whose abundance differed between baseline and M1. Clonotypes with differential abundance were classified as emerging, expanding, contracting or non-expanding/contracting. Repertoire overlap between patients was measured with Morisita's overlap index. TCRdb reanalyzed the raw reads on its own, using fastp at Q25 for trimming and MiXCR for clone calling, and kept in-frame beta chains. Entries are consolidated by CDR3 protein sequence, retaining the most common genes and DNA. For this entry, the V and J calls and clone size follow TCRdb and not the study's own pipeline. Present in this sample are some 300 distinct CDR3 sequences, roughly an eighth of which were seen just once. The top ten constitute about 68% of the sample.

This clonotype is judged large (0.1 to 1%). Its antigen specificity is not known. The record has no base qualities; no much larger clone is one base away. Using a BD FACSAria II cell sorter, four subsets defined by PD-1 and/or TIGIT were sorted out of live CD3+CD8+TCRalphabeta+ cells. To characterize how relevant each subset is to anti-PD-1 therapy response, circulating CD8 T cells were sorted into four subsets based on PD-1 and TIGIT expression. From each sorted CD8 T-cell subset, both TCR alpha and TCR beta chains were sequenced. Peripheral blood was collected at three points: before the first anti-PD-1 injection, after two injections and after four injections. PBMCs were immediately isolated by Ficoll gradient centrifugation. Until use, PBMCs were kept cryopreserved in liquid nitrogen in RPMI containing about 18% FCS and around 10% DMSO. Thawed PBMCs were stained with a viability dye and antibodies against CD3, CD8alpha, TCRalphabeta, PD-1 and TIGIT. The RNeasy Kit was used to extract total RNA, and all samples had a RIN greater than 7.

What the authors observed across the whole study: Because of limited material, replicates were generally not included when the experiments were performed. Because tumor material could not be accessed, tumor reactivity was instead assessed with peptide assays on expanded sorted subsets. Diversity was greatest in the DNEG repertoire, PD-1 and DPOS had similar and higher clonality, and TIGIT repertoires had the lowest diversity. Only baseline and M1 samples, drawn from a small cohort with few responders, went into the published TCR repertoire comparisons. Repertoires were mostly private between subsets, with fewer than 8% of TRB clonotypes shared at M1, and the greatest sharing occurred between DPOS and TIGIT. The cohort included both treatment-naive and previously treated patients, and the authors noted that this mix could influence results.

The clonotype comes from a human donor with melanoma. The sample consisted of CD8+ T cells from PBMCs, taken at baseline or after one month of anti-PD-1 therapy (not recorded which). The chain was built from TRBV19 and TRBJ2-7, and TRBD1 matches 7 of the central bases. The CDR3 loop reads CASSRTGFSYEQYF. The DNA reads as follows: TGTGCCAGTAGTCGGACAGGCTTTTCCTACGAGCAGTACTTC.